This T cell receptor beta chain was obtained from a study of cytomegalovirus exposure and HLA in healthy donors. V was clipped by 3 bases and J by 5 bases, with 8 bases between them. This CDR3 is built from 12 residues. The germline V gene has CDR1 SGHDN and CDR2 FVKESK. Primers: 60 Vbeta forward and 13 Jbeta reverse. Libraries were prepared by immunoSEQ multiplex PCR; TCRdb keeps only in-frame clonotypes and omits some of them. The sample includes 100,000 or so clones, around three quarters of them seen just once. The material sequenced was PBMCs. The chain joins TRBV14 to TRBJ2-7; D may be TRBD2 (5 bases). The sequence derives from a man younger than 45 in good health and CMV-seropositive. CDR3 sequence (DNA): TGTGCCAGCAGCCACAGTAGCGACGAGCAGTACTTC. Protein product: CASSHSSDEQYF.